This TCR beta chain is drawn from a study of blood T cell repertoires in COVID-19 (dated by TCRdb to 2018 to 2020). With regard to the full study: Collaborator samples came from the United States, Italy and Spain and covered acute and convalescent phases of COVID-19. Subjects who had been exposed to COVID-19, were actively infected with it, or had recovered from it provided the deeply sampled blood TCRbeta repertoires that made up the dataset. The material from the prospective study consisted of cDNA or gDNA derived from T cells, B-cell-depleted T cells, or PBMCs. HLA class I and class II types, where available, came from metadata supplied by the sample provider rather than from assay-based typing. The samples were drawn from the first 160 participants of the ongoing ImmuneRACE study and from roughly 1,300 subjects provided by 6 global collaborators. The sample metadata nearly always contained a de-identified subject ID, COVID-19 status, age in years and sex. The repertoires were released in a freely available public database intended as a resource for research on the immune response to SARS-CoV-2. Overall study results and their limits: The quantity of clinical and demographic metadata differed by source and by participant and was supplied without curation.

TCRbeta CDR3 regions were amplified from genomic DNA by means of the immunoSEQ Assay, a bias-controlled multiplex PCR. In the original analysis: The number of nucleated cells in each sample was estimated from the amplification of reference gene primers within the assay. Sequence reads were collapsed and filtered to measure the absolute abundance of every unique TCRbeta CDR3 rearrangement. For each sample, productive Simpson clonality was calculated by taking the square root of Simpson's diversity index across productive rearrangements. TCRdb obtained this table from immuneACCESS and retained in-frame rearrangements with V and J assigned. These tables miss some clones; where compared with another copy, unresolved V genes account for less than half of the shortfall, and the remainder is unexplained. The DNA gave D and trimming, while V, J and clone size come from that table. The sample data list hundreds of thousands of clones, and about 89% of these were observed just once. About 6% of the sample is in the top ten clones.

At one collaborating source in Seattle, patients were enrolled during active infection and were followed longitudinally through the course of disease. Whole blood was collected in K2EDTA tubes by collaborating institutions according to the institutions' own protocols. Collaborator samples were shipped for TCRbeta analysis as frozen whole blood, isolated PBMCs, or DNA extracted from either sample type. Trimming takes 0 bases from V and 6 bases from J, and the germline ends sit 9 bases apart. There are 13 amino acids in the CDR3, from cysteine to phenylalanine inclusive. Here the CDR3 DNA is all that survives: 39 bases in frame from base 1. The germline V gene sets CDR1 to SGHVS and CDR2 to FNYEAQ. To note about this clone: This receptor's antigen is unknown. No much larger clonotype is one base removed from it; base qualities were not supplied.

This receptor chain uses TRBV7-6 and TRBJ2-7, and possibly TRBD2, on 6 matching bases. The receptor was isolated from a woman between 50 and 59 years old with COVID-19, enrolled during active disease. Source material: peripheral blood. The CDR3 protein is CASSLAGAGEQYF. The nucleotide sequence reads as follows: TGTGCCAGCAGCTTAGCGGGAGCGGGCGAGCAGTACTTC.